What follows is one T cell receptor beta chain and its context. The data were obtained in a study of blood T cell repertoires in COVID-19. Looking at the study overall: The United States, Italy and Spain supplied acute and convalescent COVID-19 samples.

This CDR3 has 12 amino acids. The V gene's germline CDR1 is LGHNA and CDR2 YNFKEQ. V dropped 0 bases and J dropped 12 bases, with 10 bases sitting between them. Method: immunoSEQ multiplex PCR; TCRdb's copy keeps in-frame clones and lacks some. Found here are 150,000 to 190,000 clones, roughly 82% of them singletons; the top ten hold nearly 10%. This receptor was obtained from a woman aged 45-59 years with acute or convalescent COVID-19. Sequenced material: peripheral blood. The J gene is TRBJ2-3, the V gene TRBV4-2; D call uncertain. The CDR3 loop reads CASSQEGRPQYF. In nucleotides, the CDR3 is TGTGCCAGCAGCCAAGAGGGCAGGCCCCAGTATTTT.